The rows below give T cell receptor beta chains drawn from one sample of a study of blood T cells in healthy people across ages. Each CDR3 protein gets one entry after TCRdb re-called the 5' RACE reads with MiXCR. The data show approximately 770,000 distinct CDR3 sequences, more than 45% seen once. The sequenced sample consisted of blood. The origin of the receptors is a man aged 30 to 45 in good health. Both conserved end residues are part of each CDR3. Fields, in order: clone size, J gene, V gene, CDR3 protein. The size entry is marked missing in some rows and otherwise reads once, few, many or a size class.

>NA|NA|TRBV20-1
CRETWVQVEETQYF
>NA|TRBJ2-1|TRBV20-1
CSATTGTSVYNEQFF
>few|TRBJ1-1|TRBV7-6
CASRNIGGTEAFF
>NA|TRBJ2-5|TRBV7-2
CASSYSEGWGRKETQYF
>many|TRBJ1-2|TRBV20-1
CSAGQGQGDYGYTF
>NA|TRBJ2-1|TRBV18
CASSLYGTSGMYEQFF
>NA|TRBJ2-3|TRBV2
CASSVSAGTGSPDTQYF
>NA|TRBJ1-5|TRBV7-2
CASRAGTGGNQPQHF
>few|TRBJ2-5|TRBV4-2
CASSQRRGQETQYF
>few|TRBJ1-2|TRBV29-1
CSVEDGVDYGYTF
>NA|TRBJ2-7|TRBV20-1
CSARVPTGIAYEQYF
>NA|TRBJ2-7|TRBV9
CASTRDAGSLEQYF
>NA|TRBJ2-7|TRBV27
CASSPETGPTSYEQYF
>NA|TRBJ2-3|TRBV7-9
CASSPTRLAADTQYF
>NA|NA|TRBV7-9
CASSFSGLASYEQYF
>NA|TRBJ2-3|TRBV29-1
CSVSGGSTGTDTQYF
>few|TRBJ2-7|TRBV7-2
CASSLAVVLTYEQYF
>NA|TRBJ2-5|TRBV10-2
CASSRRTSGKETQYF
>NA|TRBJ2-1|TRBV25-1
CASSDVSESYNEQFF
>NA|TRBJ2-7|TRBV7-2
CASSWAGGQSYEQYF
>few|TRBJ2-7|TRBV7-2
CASSPSRSGRVYEQYF
>few|TRBJ2-7|TRBV7-2
CASSRRTNSYEQYF
>NA|TRBJ1-6|TRBV3-1
CASSQVDRANSPLHF
>NA|TRBJ2-3|TRBV4-2
CASSQGDSRSVGTDTQYF
>NA|TRBJ2-4|TRBV5-5
CASSLTSEHLEQYF
>NA|TRBJ2-1|TRBV10-3
CATVVRDYLPFF
>few|TRBJ2-1|TRBV6-6
CASTLAGVNEQFF
>NA|TRBJ2-2|TRBV7-9
CASSSTGTAIGGELFF
>NA|TRBJ2-3|TRBV7-2
CASSWKLLAHGTQYF
>NA|TRBJ1-5|TRBV12-3/TRBV12-4
CASSREGNQPQHF
>NA|TRBJ2-1|TRBV27
CASTGKAANEQFF
>few|TRBJ1-1|TRBV7-9
CASSTRTGGTEAFF
>NA|TRBJ1-2|TRBV9
CASSPRTGTDGYTF
>NA|TRBJ2-5|TRBV18
CASSPQPGQQQETQYF
>few|TRBJ2-5|TRBV5-1
CASSYGTSGFSETQYF
>NA|TRBJ2-7|TRBV13
CASSHRGQLYEQYF
>NA|TRBJ2-7|TRBV7-3
CASSSRLAESSYEQYF